This T cell receptor beta chain was profiled in a study of identical twins. In its sample, this clonotype was seen many times. V dropped 1 base and J dropped 7 bases, with 11 bases sitting between them. The CDR3 contains 14 residues. Germline V gene sequence: CDR1 SGHVS, CDR2 FNYEAQ. TCRdb re-called the 5' RACE reads through MiXCR, storing one row per CDR3 protein. Seen here are some 660,000 distinct CDR3 sequences, about 9.4% observed once, and the top ten hold roughly 0.9%. These data were also reused for a study on yellow fever vaccine responses in identical twins.

Source material: PBMCs. The source of this sequence is a young woman in good health. The J gene is TRBJ1-5, the V gene TRBV7-6; TRBD1 might be the D (6 bases). CDR3 residues: CASSLETGLQPQHF. The DNA of the CDR3 is TGTGCCAGCAGCTTAGAAACAGGGTTACAGCCCCAGCATTTT.